This is a list of T cell receptor beta chains from one sample in a study of blood T cell repertoires in COVID-19. Assay: immunoSEQ multiplex PCR; the TCRdb copy retains only in-frame clones and omits some. This sample has under 200,000 clones, with more than 60% found just once. Specimen: peripheral blood. Every receptor here comes from a man aged 55-75 years with acute or convalescent COVID-19. Both conserved end residues are part of each CDR3. Each record gives: J gene, D gene, clone size, V gene, CDR3 DNA, CDR3 protein. D genes are given only for firm matches. Clone size is shown for a subset of rows, as once, few, many or a class of expanded clone.

j_gene: TRBJ2-7; d_gene: .; abundance: .; v_gene: TRBV28; CDR3nt: TGTGCCAGCAGCGCTACCACCTACGAGCAGTACTTC; CDR3aa: CASSATTYEQYF
j_gene: TRBJ1-5; d_gene: .; abundance: .; v_gene: TRBV4-1; CDR3nt: TGCGCCAGCAGCCAAGAAGGCGGGGATTATGGCAATCAGCCCCAGCATTTT; CDR3aa: CASSQEGGDYGNQPQHF
j_gene: TRBJ1-1; d_gene: .; abundance: .; v_gene: TRBV18; CDR3nt: TGTGCCAGCTCACCACCAGGAGGGGAGGGGAGGAACACTGAAGCTTTCTTT; CDR3aa: CASSPPGGEGRNTEAFF
j_gene: TRBJ2-1; d_gene: TRBD2; abundance: once; v_gene: TRBV18; CDR3nt: TGTGCCAGCTCACCACTAACTAGCGCCTACAATGAGCAGTTCTTC; CDR3aa: CASSPLTSAYNEQFF
j_gene: TRBJ2-5; d_gene: .; abundance: .; v_gene: TRBV4-1; CDR3nt: TGCGCCAGCAGCCTTGGAAGCGCGGAGACCCAGTACTTC; CDR3aa: CASSLGSAETQYF
j_gene: TRBJ1-2; d_gene: .; abundance: once; v_gene: TRBV19; CDR3nt: TGTGCCAGTAGTCCGGGACACGAGGACTATGGCTACACCTTC; CDR3aa: CASSPGHEDYGYTF
j_gene: TRBJ2-5; d_gene: .; abundance: .; v_gene: TRBV2; CDR3nt: TGTGCCAGCAGTGGATCCACAGGGTCAGGAGAGACCCAGTACTTC; CDR3aa: CASSGSTGSGETQYF
j_gene: TRBJ1-5; d_gene: .; abundance: .; v_gene: TRBV6-5; CDR3nt: TGTGCCAGCAGAGGACAGTATAGCAATCAGCCCCAGCATTTT; CDR3aa: CASRGQYSNQPQHF
j_gene: TRBJ1-2; d_gene: .; abundance: .; v_gene: TRBV5-6; CDR3nt: TGTGCCAGCAGCTTGGAACGGCGGGGGCTTAACTATGGCTACACCTTC; CDR3aa: CASSLERRGLNYGYTF
j_gene: TRBJ1-1; d_gene: .; abundance: .; v_gene: TRBV30; CDR3nt: TGTGCCTGGAGTGACGGGGGTGAAGCTTTCTTT; CDR3aa: CAWSDGGEAFF
j_gene: TRBJ1-4; d_gene: .; abundance: .; v_gene: TRBV25-1; CDR3nt: TGTGCCAGCAGTGACCCCCGGACAGTCACTAATGAAAAACTGTTTTTT; CDR3aa: CASSDPRTVTNEKLFF
j_gene: TRBJ1-3; d_gene: .; abundance: .; v_gene: TRBV5-4; CDR3nt: TGTGCCAGCAGTTGGAGGGGCGGAAACACCATATATTTT; CDR3aa: CASSWRGGNTIYF
j_gene: TRBJ2-4; d_gene: .; abundance: few; v_gene: TRBV21-1; CDR3nt: TGTGCCAGCACCAAAACCCGGGACAGGGGAAGAGACATTCAGTACTTC; CDR3aa: CASTKTRDRGRDIQYF
j_gene: TRBJ2-5; d_gene: TRBD2; abundance: .; v_gene: TRBV12-5; CDR3nt: TGTGCTAGTGGTTCTCCCGTACTAGCGGGGGCTCAAGAGACCCAGTACTTC; CDR3aa: CASGSPVLAGAQETQYF
j_gene: TRBJ2-3; d_gene: .; abundance: .; v_gene: TRBV13; CDR3nt: TGTGCCAGCAGCAAGGCGGGTCAGGGCACAGATACGCAGTATTTT; CDR3aa: CASSKAGQGTDTQYF
j_gene: TRBJ1-5; d_gene: .; abundance: few; v_gene: TRBV6-5; CDR3nt: TGTGCCAGCAGTCGGGGGGATGGCAATCAGCCCCAGCATTTT; CDR3aa: CASSRGDGNQPQHF
j_gene: TRBJ2-7; d_gene: TRBD1; abundance: .; v_gene: TRBV7-9; CDR3nt: TGTGCCAGCGGCCGGGACAGGGGCTCCTACGAGCAGTACTTC; CDR3aa: CASGRDRGSYEQYF
j_gene: TRBJ1-5; d_gene: TRBD1; abundance: .; v_gene: TRBV18; CDR3nt: TGTGCCAGCTCACGACAGGGGAGAAACAGCAATCAGCCCCAGCATTTT; CDR3aa: CASSRQGRNSNQPQHF
j_gene: TRBJ1-3; d_gene: TRBD1; abundance: .; v_gene: TRBV10-3; CDR3nt: TGTGCCATCAGTGGACCTACAGGGGTCGTGTACTTCGACACCATATATTTT; CDR3aa: CAISGPTGVVYFDTIYF
j_gene: TRBJ2-4; d_gene: TRBD2; abundance: .; v_gene: TRBV4-1; CDR3nt: TGCGCCAGCAGCAGCCTAGCGGGGGTCGGAAACATTCAGTACTTC; CDR3aa: CASSSLAGVGNIQYF
j_gene: TRBJ1-5; d_gene: .; abundance: .; v_gene: TRBV19; CDR3nt: TGTGCCAGTAGTATAAGGGGCGATAGCAATCAGCCCCAGCATTTT; CDR3aa: CASSIRGDSNQPQHF
j_gene: TRBJ2-5; d_gene: .; abundance: .; v_gene: TRBV2; CDR3nt: TGTGCCAGCAGAACCGGGACTGAAGAGACCCAGTACTTC; CDR3aa: CASRTGTEETQYF
j_gene: TRBJ2-1; d_gene: TRBD1; abundance: .; v_gene: TRBV3-1/TRBV3-2; CDR3nt: TGTGCCAGCAGCCAGGGACAGGGGTACAATGAGCAGTTCTTC; CDR3aa: CASSQGQGYNEQFF
j_gene: TRBJ2-1; d_gene: TRBD2; abundance: .; v_gene: TRBV9; CDR3nt: TGTGCCAGCAGCGTAGCCCAACTAGCGGGGGGGCGGAATGAGCAGTTCTTC; CDR3aa: CASSVAQLAGGRNEQFF
j_gene: TRBJ1-2; d_gene: TRBD1; abundance: few; v_gene: TRBV2; CDR3nt: TGTGCCAGCAGTGAAGGGACAGGGGGGGACTATGGCTACACCTTC; CDR3aa: CASSEGTGGDYGYTF
j_gene: TRBJ1-1; d_gene: .; abundance: .; v_gene: TRBV7-9; CDR3nt: TGTGCCAGCAGCCGCGGGGCAAGGAGCACTGAAGCTTTCTTT; CDR3aa: CASSRGARSTEAFF
j_gene: TRBJ2-7; d_gene: TRBD1; abundance: .; v_gene: TRBV5-1; CDR3nt: TGCGCCAGCAGCTCGGACAGGGGATACGAGCAGTACTTC; CDR3aa: CASSSDRGYEQYF
j_gene: TRBJ1-4; d_gene: .; abundance: .; v_gene: TRBV9; CDR3nt: TGTGCCAGCAGCGTAGTGGGACATACTAATGAAAAACTGTTTTTT; CDR3aa: CASSVVGHTNEKLFF
j_gene: TRBJ2-2; d_gene: .; abundance: .; v_gene: TRBV19; CDR3nt: TGTGCCAGTAGTTCTACAGGGTATAACGGGGAGCTGTTTTTT; CDR3aa: CASSSTGYNGELFF
j_gene: TRBJ2-3; d_gene: .; abundance: .; v_gene: TRBV5-5; CDR3nt: TGTGCCAGCAGCTTTCGGGTGGGAGATACGCAGTATTTT; CDR3aa: CASSFRVGDTQYF
j_gene: TRBJ1-5; d_gene: .; abundance: .; v_gene: TRBV30; CDR3nt: TGTGCCTGGAGTGTTGGGGGCAGCAATCAGCCCCAGCATTTT; CDR3aa: CAWSVGGSNQPQHF
j_gene: TRBJ1-4; d_gene: TRBD1; abundance: .; v_gene: TRBV24-1; CDR3nt: TGTGCCACCAGTGATCCCCCTAGGACAGGGGTAGAAAAACTGTTTTTT; CDR3aa: CATSDPPRTGVEKLFF
j_gene: TRBJ1-1; d_gene: TRBD1; abundance: .; v_gene: TRBV3-1/TRBV3-2; CDR3nt: TGTGCCAGCAGCCCCTTACAGGGGTCCGTCACTGAAGCTTTCTTT; CDR3aa: CASSPLQGSVTEAFF
j_gene: TRBJ2-1; d_gene: .; abundance: .; v_gene: TRBV19; CDR3nt: TGTGCCAGTAGTAGCCTCCTAGCGTACAATGAGCAGTTCTTC; CDR3aa: CASSSLLAYNEQFF
j_gene: TRBJ1-1; d_gene: TRBD1; abundance: few; v_gene: TRBV30; CDR3nt: TGTGCCTGGAGGCCCGGGACAGGTTCTGAAGCTTTCTTT; CDR3aa: CAWRPGTGSEAFF
j_gene: TRBJ1-1; d_gene: .; abundance: .; v_gene: TRBV6-2/TRBV6-3; CDR3nt: TGTGCCAGCAGTCCGTACTCAAACACTGAAGCTTTCTTT; CDR3aa: CASSPYSNTEAFF
j_gene: TRBJ2-7; d_gene: TRBD1; abundance: .; v_gene: TRBV24-1; CDR3nt: TGTGCCACCAGTGACCAGGACAGGGGTCAGTACTTC; CDR3aa: CATSDQDRGQYF
j_gene: TRBJ2-3; d_gene: .; abundance: .; v_gene: TRBV7-3; CDR3nt: TGTGCCAGCAGCCGCCGGTTCCGCACAGATACGCAGTATTTT; CDR3aa: CASSRRFRTDTQYF
j_gene: TRBJ1-5; d_gene: .; abundance: once; v_gene: TRBV5-5; CDR3nt: TGTGCCAGCAGCTTGGGTCAGGATAAGCCCCAGCATTTT; CDR3aa: CASSLGQDKPQHF
j_gene: TRBJ1-1; d_gene: .; abundance: .; v_gene: TRBV6-1; CDR3nt: TGTGCCAGCAGTGAAGTTGTTGGCGGCGGCACTGAAGCTTTCTTT; CDR3aa: CASSEVVGGGTEAFF
j_gene: TRBJ1-2; d_gene: .; abundance: .; v_gene: TRBV9; CDR3nt: TGTGCCAGCAGCGGCGTAGGGGTAAACTATGGCTACACCTTC; CDR3aa: CASSGVGVNYGYTF
j_gene: TRBJ1-5; d_gene: TRBD1; abundance: .; v_gene: TRBV30; CDR3nt: TGTGCCTGGAGTGAGGGACAGTTCAATCAGCCCCAGCATTTT; CDR3aa: CAWSEGQFNQPQHF
j_gene: TRBJ1-2; d_gene: TRBD1; abundance: .; v_gene: TRBV18; CDR3nt: TGTGCCAGCGCACACTCCGGGGGACAGGCTGGCTACACCTTC; CDR3aa: CASAHSGGQAGYTF
j_gene: TRBJ1-3; d_gene: .; abundance: .; v_gene: TRBV9; CDR3nt: TGTGCCAGCAGCCCCTTCGGTGGAAACACCATATATTTT; CDR3aa: CASSPFGGNTIYF
j_gene: TRBJ1-2; d_gene: .; abundance: .; v_gene: TRBV10-3; CDR3nt: TGTGCCATCAGTGGTCTCAGGGTAAACTATGGCTACACCTTC; CDR3aa: CAISGLRVNYGYTF
j_gene: TRBJ2-7; d_gene: .; abundance: .; v_gene: TRBV2; CDR3nt: TGTGCCAGCAGTGAGCAAGGCAGGGTGGCCTACGAGCAGTACTTC; CDR3aa: CASSEQGRVAYEQYF
j_gene: TRBJ2-7; d_gene: TRBD2; abundance: .; v_gene: TRBV7-6; CDR3nt: TGTGCCAGCAGCTTAGGGCCTAGCGGGGGAGTCTACGAGCAGTACTTC; CDR3aa: CASSLGPSGGVYEQYF
j_gene: TRBJ2-2; d_gene: .; abundance: .; v_gene: TRBV28; CDR3nt: TGTGCCAGCAGTTTCGGCGGCGGGGAGCTGTTTTTT; CDR3aa: CASSFGGGELFF
j_gene: TRBJ2-5; d_gene: .; abundance: once; v_gene: TRBV15; CDR3nt: TGTGCCACCAGCAGGGCAGGGCTCTCCCAAGAGACCCAGTACTTC; CDR3aa: CATSRAGLSQETQYF
j_gene: TRBJ2-1; d_gene: TRBD2; abundance: .; v_gene: TRBV5-1; CDR3nt: TGCGCCAGCAGCTTGAGTACTAGCGGGGGGGCCTACAATGAGCAGTTCTTC; CDR3aa: CASSLSTSGGAYNEQFF
j_gene: TRBJ2-7; d_gene: .; abundance: .; v_gene: TRBV19; CDR3nt: TGTGCCAGTAGTATAGATCATCCGGGTTCCAACGAGCAGTACTTC; CDR3aa: CASSIDHPGSNEQYF
j_gene: TRBJ1-2; d_gene: .; abundance: once; v_gene: TRBV4-1; CDR3nt: TGCGCCAGCAGCCAAGAAGGCGGGGCAGGGTATGGCTACACCTTC; CDR3aa: CASSQEGGAGYGYTF
j_gene: TRBJ2-6; d_gene: .; abundance: .; v_gene: TRBV7-3; CDR3nt: TGTGCCAGCAGCCTACAGCACTCTGGGGCCAACGTCCTGACTTTC; CDR3aa: CASSLQHSGANVLTF